The 24 T cell receptor beta chains in this list originate from one sample, sequenced in a study of cytomegalovirus exposure and HLA in healthy donors. Researchers ran the PCR with 60 Vbeta and 13 Jbeta primers. Measured with immunoSEQ multiplex PCR; TCRdb has only the in-frame clones, and not every one. The sample gives more than 150,000 clones, about 86% of which show up once; 2.2% is in the top ten. The sample comprised PBMCs. These TCRs come from a woman aged 25 to 45 in good health and CMV-seronegative.

This clone was seen more than once but under ten times. This rearrangement joins TRBV5-5 to TRBJ1-2, with a possible D match to TRBD1 (6 bases). Per the germline V gene, CDR1 is SGHKS and CDR2 is YYEKEE (reference sequence). Trimming shortened V by 2 bases and J by 3 bases, and 17 bases separated the two germline ends. The length of the CDR3 is 16 residues. This CDR3 reads CASSFTQGTRDYGYTF. The CDR3 DNA follows: TGTGCCAGCAGCTTCACACAGGGTACGAGGGACTATGGCTACACCTTC.

V gene TRBV13 combines with J gene TRBJ1-3; no clear D gene. With 4 bases removed from V and 0 bases from J, the gap between germline ends came to 10 bases. There are 15 residues in the CDR3. CDR1 is PRHDT, CDR2 FYEKMQ, per germline (reference sequence). The CDR3 loop is CASSYTVISGNTIYF. CDR3 coding DNA: TGTGCCAGCAGCTATACAGTTATCTCTGGAAACACCATATATTTT.

The chain is built from TRBV5-6 and TRBJ2-1, with 7 bases fitting TRBD1. In germline, CDR1 is SGHDT, CDR2 YYEEEE. There are 15 residues in the CDR3. With 2 bases clipped from V and 5 bases from J, the junction kept 7 bases outside the gene matches. CDR3 loop: CASSLLGTANNEQFF. The CDR3 DNA reads TGTGCCAGCAGCTTACTCGGGACAGCAAACAATGAGCAGTTCTTC.

The rearrangement joins TRBV9 to TRBJ1-2; tentative D call: TRBD1 (5 bases). The CDR3 extends over 13 amino acids. V was cut by 3 bases and J by 4 bases, with 10 bases left in between. Germline CDR1 reads SGDLS; CDR2 reads YYNGEE. The CDR3 here is CASSETGGYGYTF. Written as DNA, the CDR3 is TGTGCCAGCAGCGAGACGGGGGGCTATGGCTACACCTTC.

This sequence joins TRBV27 and TRBJ1-2; 7 nucleotides agree with TRBD1. Germline-derived CDR1 and CDR2 are MNHEY and SMNVEV (reference sequence). CDR3 length equals 13 residues. V was clipped by 6 bases and J by 2 bases; unmatched bases: 3. The CDR3 nucleotides read TGTGCCAGCAGAGAGGACAGGAACTATGGCTACACCTTC. Protein: CASREDRNYGYTF.

The chain joins TRBV27 to TRBJ2-1; tentatively, D is TRBD1 (6 bases). The ends were cut back, 7 bases at V and 0 bases at J, with 16 bases in the middle. Germline V gene sequence: CDR1 MNHEY, CDR2 SMNVEV (reference sequence). There are 16 residues in the CDR3. The CDR3 loop is CASIKTGQLSYNEQFF. The DNA for the CDR3 is TGTGCCAGCATTAAAACGGGACAACTCTCCTACAATGAGCAGTTCTTC.

V and J are TRBV29-1 and TRBJ2-3, with D maybe TRBD1 (6 bases). Germline CDR1 SQVTM, CDR2 ANQGSEA. The CDR3 length is 11 residues. V lost 4 bases and J 5 bases, leaving 7 bases between the germline ends. The CDR3 DNA reads as TGCAGCGTTGCCAGGGGAGATACGCAGTATTTT. Translating gives CSVARGDTQYF.

This clone was picked up a small number of times. Other DNA sequences in the sample encode the same CDR3. The chain links TRBV4-1 to TRBJ1-1; 11 bases align to TRBD1. V gave up 1 base and J gave up 5 bases; unmatched junction bases: 3. From germline, CDR1 is MGHRA and CDR2 YSYEKL. This CDR3 has 15 amino acids. CDR3 loop: CASSQAGTGGTEAFF. The DNA for the CDR3 is TGCGCCAGCAGCCAAGCCGGGACAGGGGGTACTGAAGCTTTCTTT.

The chain carries TRBV4-2 and TRBJ1-1; D unclear. Per germline, CDR1 LGHNA and CDR2 YNFKEQ. This CDR3 has 15 amino acids. Trimming stripped 5 bases from V and 5 bases from J, with 18 bases between. The CDR3 spells CASSKEGGEWTEAFF. The CDR3 nucleotides are TGTGCCAGCAGCAAGGAGGGAGGTGAGTGGACTGAAGCTTTCTTT.

The chain recombines TRBV5-1 with TRBJ1-4; 9 bases fit TRBD1. The length of the CDR3 is 14 residues. Germline V gene data show CDR1 as SGHRS and CDR2 as YFSETQ. V lost 3 bases, J lost 7 bases, and 4 bases stayed unmatched. In DNA, the CDR3 is TGCGCCAGCAGCTCGGGACAGGGCCGTGAAAAACTGTTTTTT. Amino acids: CASSSGQGREKLFF.

The chain recombines TRBV5-1 with TRBJ2-5; D might be TRBD1 (5 bases). There are 14 residues in the CDR3. Germline CDR1 is SGHRS and CDR2 is YFSETQ. Trimming shortened V by 1 base and J by 2 bases, and 9 bases separated the two germline ends. Here the CDR3 reads CASSLQTDQETQYF. CDR3 DNA sequence: TGCGCCAGCAGCTTGCAGACAGATCAAGAGACCCAGTACTTC. The full variable domain, rest sourced from reference TRBV5-1 and TRBJ2-5, is KAGVTQTPRYLIKTRGQQVTLSCSPISGHRSVSWYQQTPGQGLQFLFEYFSETQRNKGNFPGRFSGRQFSNSRSEMNVSTLELGDSALYLCASSLQTDQETQYFGPGTRLLVL.

The chain joins TRBV11-2 to TRBJ2-7, with D perhaps TRBD2 (6 bases). This CDR3 contains 17 residues. The V and J ends lost 3 bases and 4 bases respectively, with 22 bases between them. Germline CDR1 SGHAT, CDR2 FQNNGV. DNA for the CDR3: TGTGCCAGCAGCTTCGATTCTTTTGGGGGGATTCGGTACGAGCAGTACTTC. Protein: CASSFDSFGGIRYEQYF.

This rearrangement joins TRBV19 to TRBJ2-1; 13 positions match TRBD2. The germline gives CDR1 LNHDA, CDR2 SQIVND (reference sequence). There are 16 residues in the CDR3. Trimming removed 4 bases from V and 9 bases from J; junction bases left unmatched: 9. The CDR3 DNA follows: TGTGCCAGTAGTACCCGGACTAGCGGGAGCATTGGTGAGCAGTTCTTC. Protein sequence: CASSTRTSGSIGEQFF.

J is TRBJ2-2 and V is TRBV6-6, with TRBD1 identical over 9 bases. Trimming at V came to 2 bases and at J to 6 bases, leaving 1 base not matched to a gene. The CDR3 loop spans 14 amino acids. Germline values: CDR1 MNHNY, CDR2 SVGAGI (reference sequence). The CDR3 region is CASSYRDRAGELFF. CDR3 in DNA: TGTGCCAGCAGTTACCGGGACAGGGCCGGGGAGCTGTTTTTT.

The chain carries TRBV2 and TRBJ2-7, with 7 bases fitting TRBD2. Germline lookup yields CDR1 SNHLY and CDR2 FYNNEI. V dropped 9 bases and J dropped 0; count of bases not matched to a gene: 5. The CDR3 has 13 residues. In DNA, the CDR3 is TGTGCCAGTAAGCGGGGTAGCTCCTACGAGCAGTACTTC. Protein sequence: CASKRGSSYEQYF.

V usage is TRBV27 and J usage is TRBJ2-5; TRBD1 matches at 12 bases. The J call is in doubt because the DNA end fits TRBJ2-7 better. This CDR3 has 15 amino acids. Germline values: CDR1 MNHEY, CDR2 SMNVEV (reference sequence). CDR3 bases: TGTGCCAGCAAACCACCGGGACAGGGGGCGTACGAGCAGTACTTC. Its protein product is CASKPPGQGAYEQYF.

The chain is built from TRBV2 and TRBJ1-2, with 8 bases fitting TRBD1. The CDR3 is 13 amino acids. Germline CDR1 reads SNHLY; CDR2 reads FYNNEI. Trimming cost V 6 bases and J 7 bases; bases outside gene matches: 7. The CDR3 loop is CASRGGTGFGYTF. The CDR3 nucleotides are TGTGCCAGCAGAGGCGGGACAGGCTTTGGCTACACCTTC.

V is TRBV15 and J is TRBJ2-7, with D perhaps TRBD1 (6 bases). Trimming removed 6 bases from V and 2 bases from J, with 14 bases in between. The CDR3 has 14 residues. Germline CDR1 is LNHNV and CDR2 is YYDKDF (reference sequence). CDR3 DNA: TGTGCCACCAGTCAACAGGGATTTGCCTACGAGCAGTACTTC. Its translation is CATSQQGFAYEQYF.

This chain uses TRBV5-6 with TRBJ1-2; D perhaps matches TRBD1 (5 bases). V was pared by 0 bases and J by 2 bases, with 5 bases between. In germline, CDR1 is SGHDT, CDR2 YYEEEE. This CDR3 has 13 amino acids. CDR3 in amino acids: CASSLEGNYGYTF. The CDR3 region has the DNA TGTGCCAGCAGCTTGGAGGGGAACTATGGCTACACCTTC.

This clone was seen just once. The chain couples TRBV6-1 to TRBJ2-3, with D unclear. Between the trimmed V and J ends, which lost 5 bases and 2 bases, there was a span of 8 bases. Germline V gene data show CDR1 as MNHNS and CDR2 as SASEGT. This CDR3 is built from 13 residues. The CDR3 protein is CASSNRFTDTQYF. In nucleotides, the CDR3 is TGTGCCAGCAGTAACAGATTCACAGATACGCAGTATTTT.

This clone was seen more than once but under ten times. The V and J genes are TRBV19 and TRBJ2-2, with D perhaps TRBD1 (5 bases). V was shortened by 3 bases and J by 0 bases, with 11 bases between the two germline ends. The CDR3 runs to 16 residues. The germline gives CDR1 LNHDA, CDR2 SQIVND (reference sequence). The CDR3 protein is CASSIDSLSNTGELFF. Here the CDR3 DNA reads TGTGCCAGTAGTATTGACAGTCTATCGAACACCGGGGAGCTGTTTTTT.

This clone has only one observation. This sequence joins TRBV5-4 and TRBJ2-5; TRBD1 matches 7 bases. J gave up 2 bases and V 0 bases, and 4 bases lay outside the gene matches. CDR3 size: 15 residues. Germline values: CDR1 SGHNT, CDR2 YYREEE (reference sequence). The CDR3 sequence: CASSLETGEQETQYF. CDR3 DNA: TGTGCCAGCAGCTTGGAAACAGGGGAACAAGAGACCCAGTACTTC.

This rearrangement joins TRBV7-9 to TRBJ2-5; D is uncertain. With 0 bases removed from V and 1 base from J, the gap between germline ends came to 6 bases. The germline V gene has CDR1 SEHNR and CDR2 FQNEAQ (reference sequence). The CDR3 covers 14 residues. The CDR3 loop is CASSLAQVQETQYF. DNA for the CDR3: TGTGCCAGCAGCTTAGCGCAGGTCCAAGAGACCCAGTACTTC. Looking up the rest from reference TRBV7-9 and TRBJ2-5 gives the full variable domain: DTGVSQNPRHKITKRGQNVTFRCDPISEHNRLYWYRQTLGQGPEFLTYFQNEAQLEKSRLLSDRFSAERPKGSFSTLEIQRTEQGDSAMYLCASSLAQVQETQYFGPGTRLLVL.

The V gene is TRBV15, the J gene TRBJ2-1, with TRBD1 matching over 9 bases. In germline, CDR1 is LNHNV, CDR2 YYDKDF (reference sequence). The CDR3 is 15 amino acids. Trimming took 4 bases from V and 6 from J; bases not matched to a gene: 7. CDR3 bases: TGTGCCACCAGCAACCGACAGGGGGGCTTCAATGAGCAGTTCTTC. This translates into CATSNRQGGFNEQFF.